Below, one TCR beta chain is given with its context. The antigen is not known. This record belongs to a study of CXCR3-negative and CXCR3-positive naive CD8 T cells. Findings and caveats of the study: CXCR3-positive naive cells carried more hydrophobic TRB CDR3s than CXCR3-negative naive cells did.

Libraries of TRB cDNA were made by 5' RACE and carried UMIs. From its re-call of the 5' RACE reads, TCRdb lists each CDR3 protein once, without DNA. This sample's clone table lists about 89,000 distinct CDR3 sequences. This TCR was recovered from a human donor in good health. Some clones in this sample may be carry-over from other donors' samples. The sequencing sample was made of naive CXCR3+ CD8+ T cells from blood. As for subset: CD45RO-CCR7+CD27+CD95- naive CD8+ T cells expressing CXCR3 (TNR3+).

The CDR3 region is CASSQSRFGTDTQYF. The chain uses TRBV4-3 and TRBJ2-3. This CDR3 comprises 15 residues. In germline, CDR1 is LGHNA, CDR2 YSLEER.